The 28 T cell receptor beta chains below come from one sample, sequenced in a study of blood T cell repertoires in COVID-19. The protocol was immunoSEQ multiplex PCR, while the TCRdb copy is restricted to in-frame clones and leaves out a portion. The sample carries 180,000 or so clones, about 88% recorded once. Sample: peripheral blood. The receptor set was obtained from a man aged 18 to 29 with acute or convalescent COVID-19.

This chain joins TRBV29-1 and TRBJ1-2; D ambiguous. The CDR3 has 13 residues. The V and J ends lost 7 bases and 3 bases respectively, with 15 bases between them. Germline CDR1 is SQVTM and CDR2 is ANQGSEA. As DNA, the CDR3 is TGCAGCGCCATCGACTTGGAGGACTATGGCTACACCTTC. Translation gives CSAIDLEDYGYTF.

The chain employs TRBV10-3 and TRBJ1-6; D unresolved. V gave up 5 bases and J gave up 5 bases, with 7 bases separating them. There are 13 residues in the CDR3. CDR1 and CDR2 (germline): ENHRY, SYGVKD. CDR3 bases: TGTGCCATCAGTCAACAAGATAATTCACCCCTCCACTTT. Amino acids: CAISQQDNSPLHF.

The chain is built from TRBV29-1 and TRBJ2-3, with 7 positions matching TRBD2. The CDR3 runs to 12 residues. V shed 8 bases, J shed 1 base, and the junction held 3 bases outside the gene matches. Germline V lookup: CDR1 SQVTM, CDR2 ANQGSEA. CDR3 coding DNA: TGCAGCCAGGGAGGGGGCACAGATACGCAGTATTTT. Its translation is CSQGGGTDTQYF.

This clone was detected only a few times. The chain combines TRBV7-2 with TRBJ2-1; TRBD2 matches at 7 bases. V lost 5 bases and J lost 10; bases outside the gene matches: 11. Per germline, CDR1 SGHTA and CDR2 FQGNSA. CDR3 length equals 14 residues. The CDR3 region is CASSSRTSRPEQFF. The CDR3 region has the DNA TGTGCCAGCAGCAGCCGGACTAGTAGGCCAGAGCAGTTCTTC.

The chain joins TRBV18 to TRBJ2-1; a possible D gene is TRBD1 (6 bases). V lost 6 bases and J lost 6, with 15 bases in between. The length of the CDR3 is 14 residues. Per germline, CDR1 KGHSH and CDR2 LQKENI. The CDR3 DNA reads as TGTGCCAGCTCGAGCCTGGACAGAATCAATGAGCAGTTCTTC. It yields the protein CASSSLDRINEQFF.

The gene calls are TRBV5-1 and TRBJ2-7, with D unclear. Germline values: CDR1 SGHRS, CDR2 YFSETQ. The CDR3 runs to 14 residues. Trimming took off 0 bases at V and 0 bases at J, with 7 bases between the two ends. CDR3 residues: CASSLDASSYEQYF. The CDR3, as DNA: TGCGCCAGCAGCTTGGATGCGAGCTCCTACGAGCAGTACTTC.

CDR3 amino acids: CATQTGGRRSPLHF. Here the CDR3 DNA reads TGTGCCACCCAAACAGGGGGCAGGCGGTCACCCCTCCACTTT. The V and J genes are TRBV27 and TRBJ1-6; TRBD1 agrees at 9 bases. Trimming took 10 bases from V and 10 from J; bases not matched to a gene: 11. This CDR3 has 14 residues. Germline CDR1 is MNHEY and CDR2 is SMNVEV (reference sequence).

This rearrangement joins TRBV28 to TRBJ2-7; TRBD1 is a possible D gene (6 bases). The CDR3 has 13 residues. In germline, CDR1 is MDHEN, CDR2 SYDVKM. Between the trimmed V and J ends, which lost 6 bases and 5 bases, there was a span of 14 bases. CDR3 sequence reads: CASRVGGSDEQYV. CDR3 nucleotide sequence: TGTGCCAGCAGGGTAGGGGGAAGTGACGAGCAGTACGTC.

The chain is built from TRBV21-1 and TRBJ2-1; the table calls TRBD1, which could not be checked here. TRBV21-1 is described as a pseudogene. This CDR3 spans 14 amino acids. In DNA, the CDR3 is TGTGCCAGCAGCAAACCCGAACAGGACAATGAGCAGTTCTTC. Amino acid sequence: CASSKPEQDNEQFF.

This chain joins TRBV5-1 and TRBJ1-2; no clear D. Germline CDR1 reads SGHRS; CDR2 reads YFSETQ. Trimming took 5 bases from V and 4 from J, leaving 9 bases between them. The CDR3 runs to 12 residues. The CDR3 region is CASSRESYGYTF. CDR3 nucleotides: TGCGCCAGCAGTCGGGAGTCCTATGGCTACACCTTC.

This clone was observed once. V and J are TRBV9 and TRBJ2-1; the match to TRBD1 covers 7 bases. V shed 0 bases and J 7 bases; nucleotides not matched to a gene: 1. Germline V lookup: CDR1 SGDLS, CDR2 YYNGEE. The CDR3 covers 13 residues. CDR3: CASSVARGNEQFF. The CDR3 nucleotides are TGTGCCAGCAGCGTAGCCAGGGGGAATGAGCAGTTCTTC.

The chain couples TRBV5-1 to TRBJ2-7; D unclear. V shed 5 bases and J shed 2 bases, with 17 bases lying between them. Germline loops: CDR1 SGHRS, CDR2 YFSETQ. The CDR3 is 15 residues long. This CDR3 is CASRLNSRETYEQYF. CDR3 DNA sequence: TGCGCCAGCAGACTGAACAGTAGAGAGACCTACGAGCAGTACTTC.

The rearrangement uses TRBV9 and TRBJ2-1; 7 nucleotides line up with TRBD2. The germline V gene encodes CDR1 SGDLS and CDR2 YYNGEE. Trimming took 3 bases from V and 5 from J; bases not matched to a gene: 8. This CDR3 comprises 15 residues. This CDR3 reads CASSATGRVDNEQFF. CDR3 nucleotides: TGTGCCAGCAGCGCGACGGGGAGGGTTGACAATGAGCAGTTCTTC.

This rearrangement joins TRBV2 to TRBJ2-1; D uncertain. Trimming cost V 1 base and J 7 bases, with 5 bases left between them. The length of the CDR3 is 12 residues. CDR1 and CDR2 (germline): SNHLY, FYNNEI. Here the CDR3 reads CASSEGPNEQFF. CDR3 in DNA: TGTGCCAGCAGTGAAGGGCCTAATGAGCAGTTCTTC.

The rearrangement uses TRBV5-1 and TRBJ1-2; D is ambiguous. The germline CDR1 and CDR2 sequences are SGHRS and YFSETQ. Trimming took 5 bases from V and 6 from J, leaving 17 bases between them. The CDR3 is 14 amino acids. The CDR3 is CASRSGQEGDGYTF. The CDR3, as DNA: TGCGCCAGCAGGTCTGGGCAGGAAGGTGATGGCTACACCTTC.

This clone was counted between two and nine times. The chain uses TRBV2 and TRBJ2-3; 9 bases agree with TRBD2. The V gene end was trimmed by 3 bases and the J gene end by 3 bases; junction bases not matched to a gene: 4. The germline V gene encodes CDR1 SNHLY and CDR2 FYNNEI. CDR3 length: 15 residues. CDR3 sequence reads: CASSDASGETDTQYF. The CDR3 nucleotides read TGTGCCAGCAGTGACGCTAGCGGGGAGACAGATACGCAGTATTTT.

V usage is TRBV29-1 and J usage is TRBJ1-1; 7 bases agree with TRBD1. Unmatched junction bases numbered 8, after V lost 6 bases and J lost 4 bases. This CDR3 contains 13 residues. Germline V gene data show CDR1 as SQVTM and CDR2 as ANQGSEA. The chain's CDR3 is CSVHQGVVTEAFF. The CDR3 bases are TGCAGCGTGCACCAGGGGGTAGTCACTGAAGCTTTCTTT.

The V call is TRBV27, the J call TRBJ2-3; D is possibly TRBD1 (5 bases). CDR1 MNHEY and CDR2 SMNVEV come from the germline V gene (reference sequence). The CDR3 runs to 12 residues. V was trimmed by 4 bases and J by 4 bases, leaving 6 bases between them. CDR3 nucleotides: TGTGCCAGCAGTTCGACAGCAGATACGCAGTATTTT. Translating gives CASSSTADTQYF.

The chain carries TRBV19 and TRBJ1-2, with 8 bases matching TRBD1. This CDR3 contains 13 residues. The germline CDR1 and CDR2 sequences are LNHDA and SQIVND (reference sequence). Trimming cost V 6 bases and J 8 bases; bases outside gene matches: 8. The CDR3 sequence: CASSRTGPEGYTF. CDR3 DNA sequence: TGTGCCAGTAGCCGGACAGGGCCTGAGGGCTACACCTTC.

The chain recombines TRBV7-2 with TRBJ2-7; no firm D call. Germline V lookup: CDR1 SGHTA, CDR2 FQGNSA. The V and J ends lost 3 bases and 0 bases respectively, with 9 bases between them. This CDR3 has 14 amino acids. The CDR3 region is CASSFGGSSYEQYF. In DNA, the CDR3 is TGTGCCAGCAGCTTCGGCGGCAGCTCCTACGAGCAGTACTTC.

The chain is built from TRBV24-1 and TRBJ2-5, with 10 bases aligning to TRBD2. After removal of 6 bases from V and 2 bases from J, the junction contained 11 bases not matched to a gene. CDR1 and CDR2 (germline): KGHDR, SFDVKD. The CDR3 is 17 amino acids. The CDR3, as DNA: TGTGCCACCAGTTCCCTTACAGCGGGGGGGCGACAAGAGACCCAGTACTTC. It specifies CATSSLTAGGRQETQYF.

For the CDR3, the DNA is TGTGCCAGTCTACTGCGGGCTAGCGGGGGGACTAGCACAGATACGCAGTATTTT. Residues: CASLLRASGGTSTDTQYF. The V call is TRBV7-2, the J call TRBJ2-3; 11 bases line up with TRBD2. CDR3 length equals 18 residues. The ends lost 9 bases at V and 0 bases at J; junction bases unmatched: 14. The germline CDR1 and CDR2 sequences are SGHTA and FQGNSA.

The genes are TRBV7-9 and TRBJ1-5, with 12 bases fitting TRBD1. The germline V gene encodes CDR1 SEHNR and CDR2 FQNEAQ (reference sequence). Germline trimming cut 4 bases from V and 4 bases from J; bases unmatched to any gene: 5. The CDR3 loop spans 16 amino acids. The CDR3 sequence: CASSSGQGAGNQPQHF. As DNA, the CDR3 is TGTGCCAGCAGCTCGGGACAGGGGGCAGGGAATCAGCCCCAGCATTTT.

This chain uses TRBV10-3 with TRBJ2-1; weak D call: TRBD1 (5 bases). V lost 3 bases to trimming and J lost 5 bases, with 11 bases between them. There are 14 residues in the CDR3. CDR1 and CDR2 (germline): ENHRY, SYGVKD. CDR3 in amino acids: CAISEGEVNNEQFF. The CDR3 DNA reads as TGTGCCATCAGTGAAGGGGAAGTAAACAATGAGCAGTTCTTC.

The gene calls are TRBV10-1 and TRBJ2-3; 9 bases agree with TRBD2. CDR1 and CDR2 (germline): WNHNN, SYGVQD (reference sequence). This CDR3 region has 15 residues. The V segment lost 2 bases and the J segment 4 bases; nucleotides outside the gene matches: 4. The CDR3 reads CASSEAGGPPDTQYF. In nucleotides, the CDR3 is TGCGCCAGCAGTGAGGCGGGGGGGCCCCCAGATACGCAGTATTTT.

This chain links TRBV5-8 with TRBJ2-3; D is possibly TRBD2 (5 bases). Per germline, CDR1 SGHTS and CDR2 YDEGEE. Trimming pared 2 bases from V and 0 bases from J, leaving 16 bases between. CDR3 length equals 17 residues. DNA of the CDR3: TGTGCCAGCAGCTTAGGCGTCGGGGTTTATAGCACAGATACGCAGTATTTT. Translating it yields CASSLGVGVYSTDTQYF.

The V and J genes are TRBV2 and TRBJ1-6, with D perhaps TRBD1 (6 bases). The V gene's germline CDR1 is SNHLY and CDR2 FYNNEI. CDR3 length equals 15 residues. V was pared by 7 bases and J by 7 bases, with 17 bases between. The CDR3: CASTSGGASNSPLHF. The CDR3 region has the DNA TGTGCCAGCACATCGGGGGGCGCTTCGAATTCACCCCTCCACTTT. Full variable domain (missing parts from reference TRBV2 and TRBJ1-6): EPEVTQTPSHQVTQMGQEVILRCVPISNHLYFYWYRQILGQKVEFLVSFYNNEISEKSEIFDDQFSVERPDGSNFTLKIRSTKLEDSAMYFCASTSGGASNSPLHFGNGTRLTVT.

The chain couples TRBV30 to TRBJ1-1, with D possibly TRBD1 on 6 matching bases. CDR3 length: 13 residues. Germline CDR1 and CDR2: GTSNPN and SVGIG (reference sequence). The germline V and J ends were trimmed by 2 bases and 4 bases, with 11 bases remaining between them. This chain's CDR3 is CAWSTGWATEAFF. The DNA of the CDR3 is TGTGCCTGGAGTACAGGGTGGGCCACTGAAGCTTTCTTT.